This T cell receptor (beta chain) came from a study of OX40 agonist ivuxolimab in advanced cancers. At the level of the study: Across the patients, intravenous ivuxolimab was delivered every 2 weeks at 0.01 to 10 mg/kg.

Germline CDR1 is ENHRY and CDR2 is SYGVKD. Trimming at V came to 9 bases and at J to 5 bases, leaving 14 bases not matched to a gene. The length of the CDR3 is 18 residues. Sampling times: baseline, cycle 4 day 1, cycle 7 day 1. Findings of the study overall: Normalized expansion of T-cell clones was also low for some nonresponders.

With regard to this clone: Antigen: not known.

Data came from immunoSEQ multiplex PCR; TCRdb stores just in-frame clones and leaves some out. This sample has about 20,000 clones, with under 95% found just once. This receptor was taken from an adult with an advanced solid tumor such as melanoma, head and neck, liver or kidney cancer. This chain uses TRBV10-3 with TRBJ2-3; the match to TRBD2 covers 16 bases. The starting material was CD4+ or CD8+ T cells sorted from blood, obtained in a trial of the OX40 agonist ivuxolimab. The CDR3 reads CAILAGTSGGARGDTQYF. CDR3 nucleotides: TGTGCCATTTTAGCCGGGACTAGCGGGGGGGCAAGAGGAGATACGCAGTATTTT.